The clone carrying this TCR beta chain was found once. Its antigen is unidentified. These data belong to a study of T cell responses to AZD1222 COVID-19 vaccine. Study background: Analyses pooled second doses at about 4 or about 12 weeks.

Whole-study findings and limits: With dominance at 160-218 and 743-854, vaccine-associated CD4 TCRs spanned spike. The donor cohort was predominantly white British with a female majority, and clonal diversity may have been underestimated. Recipients of AZD1222 seropositive at baseline numbered only five or six.

V was clipped by 3 bases and J by 6 bases, with 10 bases between them. CDR3 length equals 14 residues. The germline gives CDR1 SGHRS, CDR2 YFSETQ. Assay used: immunoSEQ multiplex PCR; TCRdb lists only in-frame clones, some missing. The data hold roughly 100,000 clones, with around 90% observed a single time. This receptor was identified in an adult in good health. The sequences come from peripheral blood, collected on day 0 of AZD1222 vaccination. This chain uses TRBV5-1 with TRBJ1-6; possible D gene TRBD1, 6 bases. The CDR3 nucleotides are TGCGCCAGCAGCTCAGGACAGCTTAATTCACCCCTCCACTTT. Protein product: CASSSGQLNSPLHF.